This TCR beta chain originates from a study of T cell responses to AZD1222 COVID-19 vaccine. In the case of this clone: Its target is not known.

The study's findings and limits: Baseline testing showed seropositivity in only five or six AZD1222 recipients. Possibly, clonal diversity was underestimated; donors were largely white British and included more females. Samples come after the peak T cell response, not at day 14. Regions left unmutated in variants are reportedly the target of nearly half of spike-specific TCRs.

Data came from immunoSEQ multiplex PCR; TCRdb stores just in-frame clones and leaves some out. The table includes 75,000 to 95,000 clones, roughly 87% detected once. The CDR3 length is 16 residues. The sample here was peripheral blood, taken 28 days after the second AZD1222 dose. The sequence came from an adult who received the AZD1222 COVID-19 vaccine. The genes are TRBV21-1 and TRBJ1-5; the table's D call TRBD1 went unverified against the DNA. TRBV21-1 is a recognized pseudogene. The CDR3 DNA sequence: TGTGCCAGCAGCAAAACCGGACAGCTTAGCAATCAGCCCCAGCATTTT. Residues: CASSKTGQLSNQPQHF.